This T cell receptor (beta chain) is from a study of blood T cell repertoires in COVID-19. Overall study: COVID-19 samples, acute and convalescent, were from the United States, Italy and Spain. Sources were T cells, B-cell-depleted T cells, or PBMCs; the material itself was cDNA or gDNA.

Germline CDR1 is LNHDA and CDR2 is SQIVND (reference sequence). Trimming removed 7 bases from V and 3 bases from J, with 13 bases in between. CDR3 length: 14 amino acids. This clone is a singleton in its sample. Sequencing was performed with immunoSEQ multiplex PCR; in TCRdb, only in-frame clones are kept and a portion is missing. Counted here are 95,000 to 150,000 clones, over 70% occurring once; the ten biggest clones make up 3.8%. The rearrangement joins TRBV19 to TRBJ2-1; D possibly corresponds to TRBD2 (6 bases). The TCR sequence derives from a woman between 45 and 60 years old with acute or convalescent COVID-19. The sample taken for sequencing was peripheral blood. The CDR3 coding sequence is TGTGCCAGTAAAGATCCTAGCGTCTACAATGAGCAGTTCTTC. It encodes CASKDPSVYNEQFF.